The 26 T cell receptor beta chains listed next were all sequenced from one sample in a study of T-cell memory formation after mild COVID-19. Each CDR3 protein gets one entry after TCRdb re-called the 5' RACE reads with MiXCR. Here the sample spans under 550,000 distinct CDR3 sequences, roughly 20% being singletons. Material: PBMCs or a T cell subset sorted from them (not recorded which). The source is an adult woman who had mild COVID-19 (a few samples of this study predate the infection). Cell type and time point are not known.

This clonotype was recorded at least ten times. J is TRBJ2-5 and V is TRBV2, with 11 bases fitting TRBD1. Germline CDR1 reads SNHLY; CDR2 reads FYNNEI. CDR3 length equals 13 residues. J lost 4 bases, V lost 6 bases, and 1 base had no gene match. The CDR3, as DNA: TGTGCCAGCAGAGGGACAGGGGGAGAGACCCAGTACTTC. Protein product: CASRGTGGETQYF.

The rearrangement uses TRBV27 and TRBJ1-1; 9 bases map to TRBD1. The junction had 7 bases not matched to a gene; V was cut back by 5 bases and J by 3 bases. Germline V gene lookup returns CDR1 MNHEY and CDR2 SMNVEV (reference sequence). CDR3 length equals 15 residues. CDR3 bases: TGTGCCAGCAGTCGGACAGGGGCGCTGGACACTGAAGCTTTCTTT. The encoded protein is CASSRTGALDTEAFF.

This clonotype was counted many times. The CDR3 loop reads CASSLVEGTETQYF. The CDR3 DNA reads TGCGCCAGCAGCTTGGTTGAGGGGACAGAGACCCAGTACTTC. This chain joins TRBV5-1 and TRBJ2-5; D tentatively reads TRBD1 or TRBD2 (5 bases each). Germline V gives CDR1 SGHRS, CDR2 YFSETQ. The CDR3 has 14 residues. V gave up 0 bases and J gave up 4 bases, with 10 bases separating them.

CDR3 amino acids: CASSRGSTGIANYGYTF. The CDR3 coding sequence is TGTGCCAGCAGTAGAGGATCGACAGGGATAGCTAACTATGGCTACACCTTC. This chain uses TRBV11-2 with TRBJ1-2; 7 nucleotides match TRBD1. Germline-derived CDR1 and CDR2 are SGHAT and FQNNGV. This CDR3 region has 17 residues. Trimming took 6 bases from V and 0 from J; bases not matched to a gene: 13.

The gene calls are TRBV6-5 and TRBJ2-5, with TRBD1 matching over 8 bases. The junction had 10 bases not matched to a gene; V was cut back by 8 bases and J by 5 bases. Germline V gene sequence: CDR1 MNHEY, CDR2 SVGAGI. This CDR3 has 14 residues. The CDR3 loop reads CASGWYRGKETQYF. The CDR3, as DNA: TGTGCCAGCGGTTGGTACAGGGGGAAGGAGACCCAGTACTTC.

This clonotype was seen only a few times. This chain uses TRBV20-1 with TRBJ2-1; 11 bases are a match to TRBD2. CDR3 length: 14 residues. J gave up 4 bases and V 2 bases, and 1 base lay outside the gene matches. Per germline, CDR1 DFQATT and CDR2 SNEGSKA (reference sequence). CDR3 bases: TGCAGTGCTAGACGGACTAGCGGGTACAATGAGCAGTTCTTC. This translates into CSARRTSGYNEQFF.

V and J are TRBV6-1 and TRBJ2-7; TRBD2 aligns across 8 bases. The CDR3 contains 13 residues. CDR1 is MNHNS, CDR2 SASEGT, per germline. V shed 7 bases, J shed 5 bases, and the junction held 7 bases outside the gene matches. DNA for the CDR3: TGTGCCAGCAAGGTAGCGGGAAAGGACGAGCAGTACTTC. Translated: CASKVAGKDEQYF.

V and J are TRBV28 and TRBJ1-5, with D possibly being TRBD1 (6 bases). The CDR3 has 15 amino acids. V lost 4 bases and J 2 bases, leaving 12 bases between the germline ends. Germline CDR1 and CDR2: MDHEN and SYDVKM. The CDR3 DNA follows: TGTGCCAGCAGTTCCACAGGGACGGGCAATCAGCCCCAGCATTTT. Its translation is CASSSTGTGNQPQHF.

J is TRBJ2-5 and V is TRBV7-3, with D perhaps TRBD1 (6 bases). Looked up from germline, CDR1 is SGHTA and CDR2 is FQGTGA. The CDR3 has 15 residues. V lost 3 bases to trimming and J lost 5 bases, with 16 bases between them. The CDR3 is CASSFKQGFGETQYF. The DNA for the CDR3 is TGTGCCAGCAGCTTCAAACAGGGATTTGGGGAGACCCAGTACTTC.

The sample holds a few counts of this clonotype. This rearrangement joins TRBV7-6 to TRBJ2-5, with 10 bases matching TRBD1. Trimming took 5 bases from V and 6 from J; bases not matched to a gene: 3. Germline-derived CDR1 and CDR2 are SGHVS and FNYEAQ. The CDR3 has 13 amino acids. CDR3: CASSADRGKTQYF. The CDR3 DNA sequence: TGTGCCAGCAGCGCGGACAGGGGGAAGACCCAGTACTTC. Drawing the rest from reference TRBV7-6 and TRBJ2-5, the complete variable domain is GAGVSQSPRYKVTKRGQDVALRCDPISGHVSLYWYRQALGQGPEFLTYFNYEAQQDKSGLPNDRFSAERPEGSISTLTIQRTEQRDSAMYRCASSADRGKTQYFGPGTRLLVL.

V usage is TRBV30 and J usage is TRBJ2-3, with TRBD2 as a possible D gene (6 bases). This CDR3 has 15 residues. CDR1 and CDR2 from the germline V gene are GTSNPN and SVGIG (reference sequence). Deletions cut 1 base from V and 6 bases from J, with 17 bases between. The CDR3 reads CAWSGVAGHFDTQYF. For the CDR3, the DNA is TGTGCCTGGAGTGGGGTTGCGGGGCACTTCGATACGCAGTATTTT.

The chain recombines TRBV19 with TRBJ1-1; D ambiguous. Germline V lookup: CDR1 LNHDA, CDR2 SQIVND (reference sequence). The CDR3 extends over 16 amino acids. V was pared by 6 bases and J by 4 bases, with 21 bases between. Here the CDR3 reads CASRPTGPFAGTEAFF. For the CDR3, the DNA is TGTGCCAGTAGACCGACGGGCCCTTTTGCGGGCACTGAAGCTTTCTTT.

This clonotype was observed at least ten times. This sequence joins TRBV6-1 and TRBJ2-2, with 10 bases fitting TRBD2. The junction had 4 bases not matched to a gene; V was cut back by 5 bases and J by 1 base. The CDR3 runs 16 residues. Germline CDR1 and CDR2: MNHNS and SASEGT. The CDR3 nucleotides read TGTGCCAGCAGTAGACTAGCGGGCCAGAACACCGGGGAGCTGTTTTTT. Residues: CASSRLAGQNTGELFF.

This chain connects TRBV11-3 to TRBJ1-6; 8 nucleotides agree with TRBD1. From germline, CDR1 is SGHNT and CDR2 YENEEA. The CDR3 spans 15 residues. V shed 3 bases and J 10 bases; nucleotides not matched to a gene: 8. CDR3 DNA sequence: TGTGCCAGCAGCTTCCGACAGGGGCAAGGCTCACCCCTCCACTTT. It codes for CASSFRQGQGSPLHF.

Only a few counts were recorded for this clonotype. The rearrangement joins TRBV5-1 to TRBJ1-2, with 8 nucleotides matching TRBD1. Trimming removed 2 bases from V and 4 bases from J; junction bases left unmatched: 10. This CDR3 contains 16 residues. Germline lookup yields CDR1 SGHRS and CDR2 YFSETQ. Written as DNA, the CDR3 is TGCGCCAGCAGCTTTACGCCGGGACAGGTTCGCTATGGCTACACCTTC. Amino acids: CASSFTPGQVRYGYTF. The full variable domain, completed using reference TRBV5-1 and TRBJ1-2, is KAGVTQTPRYLIKTRGQQVTLSCSPISGHRSVSWYQQTPGQGLQFLFEYFSETQRNKGNFPGRFSGRQFSNSRSEMNVSTLELGDSALYLCASSFTPGQVRYGYTFGSGTRLTVV.

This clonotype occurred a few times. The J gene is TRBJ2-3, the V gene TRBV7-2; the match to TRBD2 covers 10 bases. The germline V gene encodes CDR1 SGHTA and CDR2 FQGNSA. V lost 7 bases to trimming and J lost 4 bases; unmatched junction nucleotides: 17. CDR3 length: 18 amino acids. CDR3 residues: CASTKAGGWGSTADTQYF. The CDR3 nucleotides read TGTGCCAGCACTAAAGCGGGAGGGTGGGGCAGCACCGCAGATACGCAGTATTTT. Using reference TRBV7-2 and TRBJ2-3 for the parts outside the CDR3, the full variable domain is GAGVSQSPSNKVTEKGKDVELRCDPISGHTALYWYRQSLGQGLEFLIYFQGNSAPDKSGLPSDRFSAERTGGSVSTLTIQRTQQEDSAVYLCASTKAGGWGSTADTQYFGPGTRLTVL.

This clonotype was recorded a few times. The CDR3 here is CASSQVGTGPPYGYTF. In DNA form, the CDR3 reads TGTGCCAGCAGCCAAGTGGGGACAGGCCCACCGTATGGCTACACCTTC. The V and J genes are TRBV14 and TRBJ1-2, with 8 bases aligning to TRBD1. The CDR3 is 16 residues long. CDR1 SGHDN and CDR2 FVKESK come from the germline V gene. Trimming took 1 base from V and 5 from J; bases not matched to a gene: 9.

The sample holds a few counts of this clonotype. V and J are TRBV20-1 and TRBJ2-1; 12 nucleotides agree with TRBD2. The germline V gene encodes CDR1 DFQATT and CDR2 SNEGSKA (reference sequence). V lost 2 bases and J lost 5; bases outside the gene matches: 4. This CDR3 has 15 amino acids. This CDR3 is CSARTGLAGNNEQFF. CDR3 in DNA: TGCAGTGCTAGAACCGGACTAGCGGGGAACAATGAGCAGTTCTTC.

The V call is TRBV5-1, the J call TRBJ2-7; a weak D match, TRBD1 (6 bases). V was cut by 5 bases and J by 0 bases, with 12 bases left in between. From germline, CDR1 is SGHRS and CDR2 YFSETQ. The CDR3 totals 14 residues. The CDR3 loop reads CASRSSTGSYEQYF. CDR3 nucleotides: TGCGCCAGCAGGTCGTCGACAGGCTCCTACGAGCAGTACTTC.

This CDR3 is CASSFSGGNIQYF. Written as DNA, the CDR3 is TGTGCCAGCAGCTTCTCAGGGGGAAACATTCAGTACTTC. The chain is built from TRBV7-2 and TRBJ2-4; 7 bases fit TRBD1. The CDR3 totals 13 residues. Germline CDR1 and CDR2: SGHTA and FQGNSA. V dropped 3 bases and J dropped 6; count of bases not matched to a gene: 2.

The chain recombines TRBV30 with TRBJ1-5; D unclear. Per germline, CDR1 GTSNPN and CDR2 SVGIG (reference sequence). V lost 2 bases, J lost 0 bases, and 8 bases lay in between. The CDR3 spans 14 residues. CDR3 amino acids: CAWSLQNSNQPQHF. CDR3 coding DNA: TGTGCCTGGAGTCTACAAAATAGCAATCAGCCCCAGCATTTT. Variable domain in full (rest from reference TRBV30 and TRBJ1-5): SQTIHQWPATLVQPVGSPLSLECTVEGTSNPNLYWYRQAAGRGLQLLFYSVGIGQISSEVPQNLSASRPQDRQFILSSKKLLLSDSGFYLCAWSLQNSNQPQHFGDGTRLSIL.

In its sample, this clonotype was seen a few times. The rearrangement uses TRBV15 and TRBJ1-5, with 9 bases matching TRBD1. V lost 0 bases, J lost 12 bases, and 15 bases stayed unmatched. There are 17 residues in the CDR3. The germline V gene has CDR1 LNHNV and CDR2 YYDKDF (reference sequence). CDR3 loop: CATSRDLGTGLLKLQHF. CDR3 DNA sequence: TGTGCCACCAGCAGAGATCTTGGGACAGGGCTCTTGAAGCTCCAGCATTTT.

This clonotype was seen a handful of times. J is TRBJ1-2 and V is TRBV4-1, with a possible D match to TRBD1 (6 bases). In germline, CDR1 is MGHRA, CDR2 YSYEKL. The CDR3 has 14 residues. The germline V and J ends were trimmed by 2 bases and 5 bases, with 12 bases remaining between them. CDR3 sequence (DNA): TGCGCCAGCAGCCAAAGTGAACAGGGATATGGCTACACCTTC. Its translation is CASSQSEQGYGYTF.

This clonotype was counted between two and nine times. The CDR3 DNA follows: TGTGCCACCAGTGACAGGACTAGCCAGTACAATGAGCAGTTCTTC. Translated, it gives CATSDRTSQYNEQFF. This sequence joins TRBV24-1 and TRBJ2-1; TRBD2 matches at 8 bases. V trimming: 4 bases; J trimming: 4 bases; junction bases outside the gene matches: 5. The CDR3 has 15 residues. Germline V CDR1 and CDR2: KGHDR, SFDVKD.

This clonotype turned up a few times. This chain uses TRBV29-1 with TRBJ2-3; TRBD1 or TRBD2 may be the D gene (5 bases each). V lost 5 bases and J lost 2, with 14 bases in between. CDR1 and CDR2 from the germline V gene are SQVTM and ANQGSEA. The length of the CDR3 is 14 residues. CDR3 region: CSVPPRGHTDTQYF. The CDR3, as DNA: TGCAGCGTTCCTCCTCGGGGCCACACAGATACGCAGTATTTT.

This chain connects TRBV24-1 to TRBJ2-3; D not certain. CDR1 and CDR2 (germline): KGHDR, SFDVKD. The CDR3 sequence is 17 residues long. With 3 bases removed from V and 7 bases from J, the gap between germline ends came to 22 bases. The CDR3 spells CATSDARGPQRSNTQYF. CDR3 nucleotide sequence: TGTGCCACCAGTGATGCCCGAGGTCCCCAAAGATCGAATACGCAGTATTTT.